The 29 T cell receptor beta chains listed next were all sequenced from one sample in a study of Tregs in tolerant kidney transplant recipients. The nonmyeloablative bone marrow transplants came from related graft donors, with transient mixed chimerism. Assay used: immunoSEQ multiplex PCR; TCRdb lists only in-frame clones, some missing. The table lists 40,000 to 50,000 clones, about 92% of them singletons. The sequencing used CD8+ T cells from blood (PBMCs), collected 12 months after the transplant. These receptors came from a human patient who received a combined kidney and bone marrow transplant. Some T cells may be graft donor cells.

This chain connects TRBV11-3 to TRBJ1-2, with 7 nucleotides matching TRBD1. The CDR3 totals 15 residues. V gave up 5 bases and J gave up 4 bases; unmatched junction bases: 10. Germline V gene data show CDR1 as SGHNT and CDR2 as YENEEA. DNA for the CDR3: TGTGCCAGCAGCCCAACCCCGACAGGGCCCTATGGCTACACCTTC. This gives the protein CASSPTPTGPYGYTF.

This rearrangement joins TRBV27 to TRBJ2-7, with D possibly matching TRBD2 (6 bases). From germline, CDR1 is MNHEY and CDR2 SMNVEV (reference sequence). Trimming took 3 bases from V and 1 from J, leaving 7 bases between them. The CDR3 runs 13 residues. Here the CDR3 DNA reads TGTGCCAGCAGTTTTAGCGGTTCCTACGAGCAGTACTTC. Encoded protein: CASSFSGSYEQYF.

The V gene is TRBV6-1, the J gene TRBJ1-6; 8 bases agree with TRBD1. Losses at the gene ends were 7 bases for V and 14 bases for J; bases not matched to a gene: 13. The germline V gene has CDR1 MNHNS and CDR2 SASEGT. This CDR3 is built from 14 residues. CDR3 DNA sequence: TGTGCCAGCACCAGGACAGGGAAAAAGTACACCCTCCACTTT. This encodes CASTRTGKKYTLHF.

The chain recombines TRBV5-6 with TRBJ2-7, with 13 positions matching TRBD2. Germline V gene lookup returns CDR1 SGHDT and CDR2 YYEEEE. Trimming cost V 3 bases and J 1 base; bases outside gene matches: 4. The CDR3 consists of 16 residues. The CDR3 DNA is TGTGCCAGCAGCTATGGACTAGCGGGGGCATCCTACGAGCAGTACTTC. Its protein is CASSYGLAGASYEQYF. Full variable domain (remainder filled in from reference TRBV5-6 and TRBJ2-7): DAGVTQSPTHLIKTRGQQVTLRCSPKSGHDTVSWYQQALGQGPQFIFQYYEEEERQRGNFPDRFSGHQFPNYSSELNVNALLLGDSALYLCASSYGLAGASYEQYFGPGTRLTVT.

V gene TRBV9 combines with J gene TRBJ2-3; unclear D gene. The germline V gene has CDR1 SGDLS and CDR2 YYNGEE. This CDR3 is 14 amino acids long. With 6 bases removed from V and 7 bases from J, the gap between germline ends came to 18 bases. CDR3 residues: CASTPLEAAYTQYF. DNA of the CDR3: TGTGCCAGCACCCCACTTGAAGCCGCTTATACGCAGTATTTT.

The chain couples TRBV7-9 to TRBJ1-2; 8 positions match TRBD1. There are 14 residues in the CDR3. J lost 4 bases, V lost 5 bases, and 6 bases had no gene match. CDR1 is SEHNR, CDR2 FQNEAQ, per germline (reference sequence). DNA of the CDR3: TGTGCCAGCAGCCCCGGGACAGGAATCTATGGCTACACCTTC. Its protein is CASSPGTGIYGYTF.

This clone was seen a single time. The chain has TRBV4-1 and TRBJ2-2; D may be TRBD2 (7 bases). CDR3 length: 16 amino acids. V lost 2 bases, J lost 1 base, and 11 bases lay in between. CDR1 MGHRA and CDR2 YSYEKL come from the germline V gene. The CDR3 bases are TGCGCCAGCAGCCAATGGGAGGGGGGGAACACCGGGGAGCTGTTTTTT. This codes for CASSQWEGGNTGELFF.

This clone was picked up one time. V gene TRBV27 combines with J gene TRBJ1-5; maybe TRBD1 (6 bases). V lost 2 bases and J lost 5, with 10 bases in between. The CDR3 spans 14 residues. CDR1 is MNHEY and CDR2 is SMNVEV in the germline V gene (reference sequence). DNA of the CDR3: TGTGCCAGCAGTTTAGGGGGGGCTTATCAGCCCCAGCATTTT. It specifies CASSLGGAYQPQHF.

The chain uses TRBV4-2 and TRBJ2-5; 7 bases match TRBD2. The V segment lost 2 bases and the J segment 5 bases; nucleotides outside the gene matches: 14. CDR3 length: 17 amino acids. Germline CDR1 LGHNA, CDR2 YNFKEQ. CDR3 DNA sequence: TGTGCCAGCAGCCAAAGCCCGAGCGCGTTGGGGGGGGAGACCCAGTACTTC. Translation: CASSQSPSALGGETQYF.

V usage is TRBV28 and J usage is TRBJ1-5; D possibly corresponds to TRBD1 (6 bases). The CDR3 sequence is 12 residues long. V gave up 7 bases and J gave up 11 bases, with 15 bases separating them. Germline V gives CDR1 MDHEN, CDR2 SYDVKM. The chain's CDR3 is CASTPGGGAQHF. The CDR3 region has the DNA TGTGCCAGCACCCCCGGGGGGGGCGCCCAGCATTTT.

This chain uses TRBV27 with TRBJ2-3; TRBD2 matches at 12 bases. The CDR3 consists of 17 residues. CDR1 is MNHEY, CDR2 SMNVEV, per germline (reference sequence). Trimming removed 6 bases from V and 2 bases from J; junction bases left unmatched: 9. The CDR3 bases are TGTGCCAGCAGAACCCGACTAGCGGGAGACCACACAGATACGCAGTATTTT. The encoded protein is CASRTRLAGDHTDTQYF.

The rearrangement joins TRBV7-9 to TRBJ2-5; D perhaps matches TRBD1 (6 bases). Trimming shortened V by 1 base and J by 5 bases, and 14 bases separated the two germline ends. CDR3 length equals 15 residues. The germline CDR1 and CDR2 sequences are SEHNR and FQNEAQ (reference sequence). The DNA of the CDR3 is TGTGCCAGCAGCTTAGGGGCAGGGGTTATCGAGACCCAGTACTTC. Its protein product is CASSLGAGVIETQYF.

The chain combines TRBV7-6 with TRBJ2-1; the D gene is possibly TRBD2 (6 bases). Germline V gene data show CDR1 as SGHVS and CDR2 as FNYEAQ. This CDR3 region has 15 residues. V was cut by 1 base and J by 5 bases, with 12 bases left in between. The CDR3 loop is CASSLGVGLNNEQFF. CDR3 sequence (DNA): TGTGCCAGCAGCTTAGGGGTTGGACTAAACAATGAGCAGTTCTTC.

The rearrangement joins TRBV21-1 to TRBJ2-1; TRBD2 was called by the table and not checked on the DNA. TRBV21-1 is a known pseudogene. The CDR3 has 16 residues. CDR3 coding DNA: TGTGCCAGCAGCCTTACACAGCGGAGCTCCTACAATGAGCAGTTCTTC. Translation: CASSLTQRSSYNEQFF.

J is TRBJ2-3 and V is TRBV4-3; unclear D gene. The CDR3 is made up of 15 amino acids. V was trimmed by 5 bases and J by 2 bases, leaving 14 bases between them. The germline CDR1 and CDR2 sequences are LGHNA and YSLEER. CDR3 in amino acids: CASSSMTRYTDTQYF. The DNA for the CDR3 is TGCGCCAGCAGCTCTATGACACGATACACAGATACGCAGTATTTT.

The chain recombines TRBV27 with TRBJ1-2, with D maybe TRBD1 (5 bases). This CDR3 is 16 amino acids long. CDR1 is MNHEY and CDR2 is SMNVEV in the germline V gene (reference sequence). The V end was cut by 3 bases, the J end by 6 bases, with 20 bases between. CDR3 amino acids: CASSFSGGFPKDGYTF. The CDR3 DNA is TGTGCCAGCAGTTTCTCGGGGGGTTTTCCGAAGGATGGCTACACCTTC.

This chain joins TRBV9 and TRBJ2-7; TRBD2 matches at 8 bases. The ends lost 2 bases at V and 2 bases at J; junction bases unmatched: 3. This CDR3 region has 14 residues. Germline CDR1 SGDLS, CDR2 YYNGEE. CDR3 nucleotides: TGTGCCAGCAGCGTCGCGGGAGGTACCTACGAGCAGTACTTC. Its protein product is CASSVAGGTYEQYF.

Remarks on this clone: The sample has other DNA sequences that encode this CDR3 too. The J gene is TRBJ1-2, the V gene TRBV7-9, with 9 bases identical to TRBD1. V dropped 5 bases and J dropped 1; count of bases not matched to a gene: 2. This CDR3 comprises 14 residues. The germline gives CDR1 SEHNR, CDR2 FQNEAQ (reference sequence). The CDR3 coding sequence is TGTGCCAGCAGCCCGGGACAGGGTAACTATGGCTACACCTTC. It encodes CASSPGQGNYGYTF.

The CDR3 region has the DNA TGTGCCAGCAGTGCACGGCTAGCGGTGAGCACCGGGGAGCTGTTTTTT. Protein: CASSARLAVSTGELFF. The rearrangement links TRBV27 to TRBJ2-2; the match to TRBD2 covers 7 bases. Trimming cost V 5 bases and J 4 bases; bases outside gene matches: 10. This CDR3 is built from 16 residues. Germline V gene lookup returns CDR1 MNHEY and CDR2 SMNVEV (reference sequence).

J is TRBJ2-7 and V is TRBV27; D might be TRBD2 (6 bases). In germline, CDR1 is MNHEY, CDR2 SMNVEV (reference sequence). This CDR3 comprises 13 residues. Trimming removed 4 bases from V and 5 bases from J, with 12 bases in between. CDR3 in DNA: TGTGCCAGCAGTTCGGGACTTCGTGACGAGCAGTACTTC. This translates into CASSSGLRDEQYF.

V and J are TRBV11-3 and TRBJ1-1; 7 bases align to TRBD1. Germline assignment: CDR1 SGHNT and CDR2 YENEEA. The V segment lost 3 bases and the J segment 0 bases; nucleotides outside the gene matches: 7. This CDR3 contains 16 residues. The CDR3 sequence: CASSFDRVRVNTEAFF. CDR3 DNA sequence: TGTGCCAGCAGCTTCGACAGGGTGAGGGTGAACACTGAAGCTTTCTTT.

The chain employs TRBV4-3 and TRBJ2-1; TRBD1 might be the D (5 bases). The CDR3 is made up of 16 amino acids. Per the germline V gene, CDR1 is LGHNA and CDR2 is YSLEER. The V end lost 4 bases, the J end lost 2 bases, and 15 bases lay between the germline ends. CDR3 sequence reads: CASSPTPQGTYNEQFF. DNA of the CDR3: TGCGCCAGCAGCCCCACCCCGCAGGGAACCTACAATGAGCAGTTCTTC.

Written as DNA, the CDR3 is TGCGCCAGCAGTCGCCACGACAGGGTGGTTGAAGCTTTCTTT. It codes for CASSRHDRVVEAFF. The chain joins TRBV23-1 to TRBJ1-1; 7 bases are a match to TRBD1. TRBV23-1 carries the ORF label, with uncertain function. Trimming cost V 4 bases and J 7 bases; bases outside gene matches: 9. This CDR3 contains 14 residues.

The V gene is TRBV30, the J gene TRBJ1-2; no clear D gene. Germline loops: CDR1 GTSNPN, CDR2 SVGIG (reference sequence). The CDR3 spans 11 residues. The V and J ends lost 5 bases and 2 bases respectively, with 6 bases between them. This CDR3 reads CAWGQNYGYTF. The CDR3, as DNA: TGTGCCTGGGGGCAGAACTATGGCTACACCTTC.

With respect to this clone: The junction departs from germline at one end; a sequencing error may be responsible. The V call is TRBV7-2, the J call TRBJ2-7; the match to TRBD1 covers 7 bases. This CDR3 region has 13 residues. The germline gives CDR1 SGHTA, CDR2 FQGNSA. The DNA of the CDR3 is TGTGCCAGCAGTTACGACCCGGGGACAGAAAAATGGTTC. Its protein product is CASSYDPGTEKWF.

The V call is TRBV5-1, the J call TRBJ2-7, with 7 positions matching TRBD1. The CDR3 is 16 residues long. V was pared by 5 bases and J by 3 bases, with 14 bases of the junction left unmatched. CDR1 is SGHRS, CDR2 YFSETQ, per germline. This CDR3 reads CASSSTPTGNFYEQYF. In nucleotides, the CDR3 is TGCGCCAGCAGTTCCACGCCGACAGGGAATTTCTACGAGCAGTACTTC.

The rearrangement links TRBV27 to TRBJ1-5; weak D call: TRBD1 (5 bases). Germline CDR1 is MNHEY and CDR2 is SMNVEV (reference sequence). The CDR3 loop spans 15 amino acids. V was clipped by 5 bases and J by 0 bases, with 11 bases between them. This chain's CDR3 is CASSPGFSSNQPQHF. In DNA, the CDR3 is TGTGCCAGCAGTCCAGGGTTTTCTAGCAATCAGCCCCAGCATTTT.

In DNA form, the CDR3 reads TGTGCCAGCTCACCCGCTGTGAGGACAGATACGCAGTATTTT. Amino acid sequence: CASSPAVRTDTQYF. The J gene is TRBJ2-3, the V gene TRBV18; no firm D call. This CDR3 comprises 14 residues. In germline, CDR1 is KGHSH, CDR2 LQKENI. Trimming shortened V by 3 bases and J by 3 bases, and 10 bases separated the two germline ends.

The chain carries TRBV9 and TRBJ2-5; D remains ambiguous. The DNA end favors TRBJ2-7, so the J call may be wrong. CDR3 length: 12 amino acids. Looked up from germline, CDR1 is SGDLS and CDR2 is YYNGEE. The CDR3 is CASSVGSYEQYF. The CDR3 nucleotides read TGTGCCAGCAGCGTAGGGTCCTACGAGCAGTACTTC.